The sequence of this TCR beta chain was determined in a study of blood T cells in healthy people across ages. Between the trimmed V and J ends, which lost 7 bases and 2 bases, there was a span of 14 bases. This CDR3 is built from 13 residues. Germline CDR1 and CDR2: SQVTM and ANQGSEA. Combining a sample-barcoded 5' primer with a J-beta primer mix, a second PCR ran for 7 to 11 cycles. TCRdb used MiXCR to reprocess the 5' RACE reads, holding one entry per CDR3 protein. Counted here are 1.4 million to 1.5 million distinct CDR3 sequences, 35% to 45% occurring once; the ten biggest clones make up roughly 7.7%. Overall study findings and caveats: Diversity of TCR beta per million T cells declined in a roughly linear way with age. In long-lived donors, naive CD4+ cell counts and diversity exceeded those of aged donors.

To note about this clonotype: The target antigen is unknown.

The clonotype originates from a woman under 30 in good health. The rearrangement joins TRBV29-1 to TRBJ1-2; unclear D gene. Sequenced: blood. Here the CDR3 reads CSAPHPRNYGYTF. CDR3 DNA sequence: TGCAGCGCTCCCCACCCCAGGAACTATGGCTACACCTTC.